This record covers a single T cell receptor beta chain. This entry comes from a study of blood T cell repertoires in COVID-19. Study at large: Material from acute and convalescent COVID-19 was sourced from the United States, Italy and Spain.

The germline V and J ends were trimmed by 8 bases and 3 bases, with 14 bases remaining between them. Germline V gives CDR1 MNHEY, CDR2 SVGAGI. The CDR3 is made up of 13 amino acids. Under the authors' procedure: Estimates of nucleated cell counts were drawn from the amplification of reference gene primers. The table came from immunoSEQ multiplex PCR; TCRdb's copy has only in-frame clones and leaves some out. V, J and clone size are those of that table, while D and trimming were read from the DNA. The sample includes tens of thousands of clones, roughly 82% of them seen just once. The V call is TRBV6-5, the J call TRBJ2-7; possible D gene TRBD2, 5 bases. The clonotype originates from a human donor in a cohort sampled during active COVID-19. Sequencing was carried out using peripheral blood. The CDR3 here is CASESSVYYEQYF. CDR3 in DNA: TGTGCCAGCGAGAGTAGCGTATACTACGAGCAGTACTTC.